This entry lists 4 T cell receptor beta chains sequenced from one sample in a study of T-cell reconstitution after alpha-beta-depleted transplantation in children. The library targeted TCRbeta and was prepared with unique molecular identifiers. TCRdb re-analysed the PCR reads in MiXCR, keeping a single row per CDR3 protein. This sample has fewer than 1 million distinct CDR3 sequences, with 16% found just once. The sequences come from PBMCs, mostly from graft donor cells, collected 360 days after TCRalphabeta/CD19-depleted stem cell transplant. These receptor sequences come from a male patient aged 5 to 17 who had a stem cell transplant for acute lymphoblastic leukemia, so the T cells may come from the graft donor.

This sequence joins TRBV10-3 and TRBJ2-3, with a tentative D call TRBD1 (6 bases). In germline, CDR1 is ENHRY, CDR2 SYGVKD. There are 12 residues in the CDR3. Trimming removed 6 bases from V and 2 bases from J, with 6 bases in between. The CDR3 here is CAIRGATDTQYF. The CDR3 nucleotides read TGTGCCATCAGGGGGGCCACAGATACGCAGTATTTT.

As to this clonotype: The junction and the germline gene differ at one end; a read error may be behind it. The chain's CDR3 is CASSLRQDRLTIF. The DNA for the CDR3 is TGTGCCAGCAGCTTACGGCAGGACCGCCTAACGATCTTC. The chain joins TRBV5-6 to TRBJ2-1, with D unresolved. From germline, CDR1 is SGHDT and CDR2 YYEEEE. CDR3 length: 13 amino acids.

The CDR3 coding sequence is TGTGCCAGCAGCTTATGGCGGGAGGGATACGAGCAGTACTTC. Translating it yields CASSLWREGYEQYF. This chain connects TRBV7-2 to TRBJ2-7; 9 bases are shared with TRBD2. The CDR3 covers 14 residues. The germline CDR1 and CDR2 sequences are SGHTA and FQGNSA. The V and J ends lost 2 bases and 4 bases, in that order; junction bases with no gene match: 3.

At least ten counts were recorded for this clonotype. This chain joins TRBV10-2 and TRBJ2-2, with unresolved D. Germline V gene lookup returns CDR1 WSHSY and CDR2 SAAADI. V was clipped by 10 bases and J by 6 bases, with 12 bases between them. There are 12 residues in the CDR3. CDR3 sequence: CATHGEPGELFF. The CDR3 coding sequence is TGCGCCACCCATGGAGAGCCCGGGGAGCTGTTTTTT.